A selection of T cell receptor beta chains follows, all from one sample in a study of blood T cell repertoires in COVID-19. TCRdb's copy holds only in-frame clones and misses some; the assay was immunoSEQ multiplex PCR. The sample carries roughly 450,000 clones, 90% recorded once. The sequenced material came from PBMCs or T cells enriched from blood (not recorded which). These receptors all come from a man aged 18-30 years who had recovered from COVID-19. CDR3s include the opening cysteine and the closing phenylalanine or tryptophan. The order of the fields is clone size, D gene, J gene, V gene, CDR3 DNA, CDR3 protein. A D gene is named only where the DNA matches it firmly. Only some rows state a clone size, as once, few, many or a class for expanded clones.

size: .
D: .
J: TRBJ2-7
V: TRBV27
DNA: TGTGCCAGTGGCGGGACAGAACACTACGAGCAGTACTTC
CDR3: CASGGTEHYEQYF

size: .
D: TRBD1
J: TRBJ1-6
V: TRBV27
DNA: TGTGCCAGCAGTCTAACCGGGACAGGGTTATCTGTCCACTTT
CDR3: CASSLTGTGLSVHF

size: .
D: .
J: TRBJ1-5
V: TRBV2
DNA: TGTGCCAGCAGCGCAGAAGTCACAGGTTTAATGAATCAGCCCCAGCATTTT
CDR3: CASSAEVTGLMNQPQHF

size: .
D: .
J: TRBJ1-5
V: TRBV4-1
DNA: TGCGCCAGCAGCCAAGATCTCAGCTGGACATCTGGCAATCAGCCCCAGCATTTT
CDR3: CASSQDLSWTSGNQPQHF

size: .
D: .
J: TRBJ1-1
V: TRBV2
DNA: TGTGCCAGAGTGGTGGGGGGTTACACTGAAGCTTTCTTT
CDR3: CARVVGGYTEAFF

size: .
D: .
J: TRBJ1-2
V: TRBV30
DNA: TGTGCCTGGAGTGTGAAGGTAGAGGGAGCTGGCTACACCTTC
CDR3: CAWSVKVEGAGYTF

size: .
D: TRBD2
J: TRBJ2-5
V: TRBV5-4
DNA: TGTGCCAGCAGCTTATACGGGGGGGAGACCCAGTACTTC
CDR3: CASSLYGGETQYF

size: .
D: .
J: TRBJ1-2
V: TRBV29-1
DNA: TGCAGCGCCCAGGGGACTAACTATGGCTACACCTTC
CDR3: CSAQGTNYGYTF

size: .
D: .
J: TRBJ1-2
V: TRBV7-3
DNA: TGTGCCAGCAGCCCCGACAGGAACTATGGCTACACCTTC
CDR3: CASSPDRNYGYTF

size: .
D: TRBD1
J: TRBJ2-2
V: TRBV3-1/TRBV3-2
DNA: TGTGCCAGCAGCCACTTGAATTTTTTATGGTGTTTCGGACAGGGCACCCTACCTCGGCTGTTTTTT
CDR3: CASSHLNFLWCFGQGTLPRLFF

size: .
D: .
J: TRBJ1-3
V: TRBV5-1
DNA: TGCGCCAGCAGCTTGGACAATTGGTACACCATATATTTT
CDR3: CASSLDNWYTIYF

size: .
D: .
J: TRBJ1-3
V: TRBV30
DNA: TGTGCCTTCTCGACCCCGGGGAGGGTCTACGGAAACACCATATATTTT
CDR3: CAFSTPGRVYGNTIYF

size: .
D: .
J: TRBJ2-5
V: TRBV6-5
DNA: TGTGCCAGCGGGGTAAGGGGGGGCGAGACCCAGTACTTC
CDR3: CASGVRGGETQYF

size: .
D: .
J: TRBJ1-1
V: TRBV5-1
DNA: TGCGCCAGCAGCTTGGCAGTCACACCGAGGACTGAAGCTTTCTTT
CDR3: CASSLAVTPRTEAFF

size: once
D: .
J: TRBJ1-2
V: TRBV12-3/TRBV12-4
DNA: TGTGCCAGCAGTATAGGACATGTTTATGGCTACACCTTC
CDR3: CASSIGHVYGYTF

size: .
D: .
J: TRBJ1-5
V: TRBV19
DNA: TGTGCCAGTAGTATAGGTGGGGGCGGACAGCCCCAGCATTTT
CDR3: CASSIGGGGQPQHF

size: .
D: TRBD1
J: TRBJ1-1
V: TRBV5-1
DNA: TGCGCCAGCAGCGAAAGACAGGGTGGGAACACTGAAGCTTTCTTT
CDR3: CASSERQGGNTEAFF

size: .
D: .
J: TRBJ2-3
V: TRBV6-5
DNA: TGTGCCAGCAGTCAGGGGGATACGCAGTATTTT
CDR3: CASSQGDTQYF

size: .
D: .
J: TRBJ2-1
V: TRBV7-3
DNA: TGTGCCAGCAGCCCGCCACTTTACAATGAGCAGTTCTTC
CDR3: CASSPPLYNEQFF

size: .
D: .
J: TRBJ1-6
V: TRBV3-1/TRBV3-2
DNA: TGTGCCAGCAGCCTACGCCGGGACATGATTACCCTCCACTTT
CDR3: CASSLRRDMITLHF

size: .
D: TRBD1
J: TRBJ2-7
V: TRBV7-3
DNA: TGTGCCAGCAGCGAGGGACAGGGGGCACGGCAGTACTTC
CDR3: CASSEGQGARQYF

size: .
D: .
J: TRBJ1-6
V: TRBV12-3/TRBV12-4
DNA: TGTGCCAGCAGTCAACCGGGGAGTTCACCCCTCCACTTT
CDR3: CASSQPGSSPLHF